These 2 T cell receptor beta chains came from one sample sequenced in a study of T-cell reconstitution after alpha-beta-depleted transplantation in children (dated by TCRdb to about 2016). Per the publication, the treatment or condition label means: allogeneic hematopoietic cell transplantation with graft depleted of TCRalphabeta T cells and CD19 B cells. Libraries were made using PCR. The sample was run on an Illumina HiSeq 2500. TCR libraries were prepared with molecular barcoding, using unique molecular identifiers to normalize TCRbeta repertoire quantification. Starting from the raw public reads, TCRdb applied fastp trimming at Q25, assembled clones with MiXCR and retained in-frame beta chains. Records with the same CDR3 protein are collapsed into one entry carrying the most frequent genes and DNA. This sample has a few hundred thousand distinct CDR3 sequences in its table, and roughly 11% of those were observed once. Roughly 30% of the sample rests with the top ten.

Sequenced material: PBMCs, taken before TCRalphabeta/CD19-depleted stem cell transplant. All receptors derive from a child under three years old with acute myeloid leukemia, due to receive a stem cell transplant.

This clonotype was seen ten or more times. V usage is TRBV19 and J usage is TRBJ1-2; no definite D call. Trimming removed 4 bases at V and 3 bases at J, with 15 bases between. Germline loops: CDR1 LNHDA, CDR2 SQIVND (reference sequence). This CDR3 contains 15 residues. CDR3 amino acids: CASSTSGEGDYGYTF. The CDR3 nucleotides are TGTGCCAGTAGTACTTCCGGCGAGGGCGACTATGGCTACACCTTC. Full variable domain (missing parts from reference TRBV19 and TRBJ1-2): DGGITQSPKYLFRKEGQNVTLSCEQNLNHDAMYWYRQDPGQGLRLIYYSQIVNDFQKGDIAEGYSVSREKKESFPLTVTSAQKNPTAFYLCASSTSGEGDYGYTFGSGTRLTVV.

As DNA, the CDR3 is TGCAGCGTTGAGTTGGGCCAGGGGGTTTTTATGAACACTGAAGCTTTCTTT. Amino acids: CSVELGQGVFMNTEAFF. V gene TRBV29-1 combines with J gene TRBJ1-1, with 7 bases lining up with TRBD1. Losses at the gene ends were 3 bases for V and 0 bases for J; bases not matched to a gene: 13. Germline V gene lookup returns CDR1 SQVTM and CDR2 ANQGSEA. The CDR3 runs to 17 residues.